These 16 T cell receptor beta chains were all obtained from the same sample, sequenced in a study of immune evolution from preneoplasia to lung adenocarcinoma. The protocol was immunoSEQ multiplex PCR, while the TCRdb copy is restricted to in-frame clones and leaves out a portion. The profile shows more than 4,000 clones, 86% of them singletons. Sequencing was done on a sample of FFPE minimally invasive lung adenocarcinoma tissue. The receptors shown here come from a donor aged 70 or over with lung adenocarcinoma.

This clone was picked up one time. The chain is built from TRBV5-1 and TRBJ2-5; D possibly uses TRBD1 or TRBD2 (5 bases each). CDR1 is SGHRS and CDR2 is YFSETQ in the germline V gene. The V end lost 1 base, the J end lost 3 bases, and 10 bases lay between the germline ends. The CDR3 is 14 residues long. CDR3 protein: CASSLLGDEETQYF. The CDR3 DNA follows: TGCGCCAGCAGCTTGTTGGGGGACGAAGAGACCCAGTACTTC.

V and J are TRBV21-1 and TRBJ2-7; TRBD2 is the table's D call and was not checked against the DNA. TRBV21-1 is marked as a pseudogene. The CDR3 length is 15 residues. The CDR3 loop reads CASSSLGGLAGQQYF. As DNA, the CDR3 is TGTGCCAGCAGCTCCTTGGGGGGCCTAGCGGGCCAGCAGTACTTC.

In DNA, the CDR3 is TGTGCCAGCAGTTTAAGTTCGTTCTACAATGAGCAGTTCTTC. It yields the protein CASSLSSFYNEQFF. The V and J genes are TRBV28 and TRBJ2-1; D is unresolved. Germline V gives CDR1 MDHEN, CDR2 SYDVKM. The CDR3 totals 14 residues. V dropped 2 bases and J dropped 3 bases, with 8 bases sitting between them.

The genes are TRBV28 and TRBJ1-2; D possibly corresponds to TRBD1 (6 bases). Germline V gives CDR1 MDHEN, CDR2 SYDVKM. The CDR3 has 12 residues. V lost 6 bases, J lost 7 bases, and 12 bases lay in between. DNA of the CDR3: TGTGCCAGCAGGCCAGGGGTCGGTGGCTACACCTTC. Translation gives CASRPGVGGYTF.

The chain employs TRBV19 and TRBJ2-1, with 11 bases fitting TRBD2. Germline V CDR1 and CDR2: LNHDA, SQIVND (reference sequence). The CDR3 length is 14 residues. The V segment lost 3 bases and the J segment 8 bases; nucleotides outside the gene matches: 3. The CDR3 DNA reads as TGTGCCAGTAGTATGACTAGCGGGATTGATGAGCAGTTCTTC. It specifies CASSMTSGIDEQFF.

The V call is TRBV18, the J call TRBJ1-5; D call uncertain. The germline V gene encodes CDR1 KGHSH and CDR2 LQKENI. The CDR3 has 14 amino acids. Trimming took 3 bases from V and 1 from J, leaving 7 bases between them. The CDR3 nucleotides read TGTGCCAGCTCACCCGATATAAGCAATCAGCCCCAGCATTTT. Its protein product is CASSPDISNQPQHF.

The rearrangement uses TRBV28 and TRBJ2-3, with TRBD2 matching 7 bases. J lost 0 bases, V lost 8 bases, and 8 bases had no gene match. The CDR3 sequence is 15 residues long. From germline, CDR1 is MDHEN and CDR2 SYDVKM. The CDR3 DNA follows: TGTGCCAGCGGTGGGGGAGGGTCTAGCACAGATACGCAGTATTTT. It translates to CASGGGGSSTDTQYF.

The rearrangement joins TRBV5-1 to TRBJ2-3; 10 positions agree with TRBD2. The CDR3 covers 18 residues. Germline CDR1 and CDR2: SGHRS and YFSETQ. V was clipped by 3 bases and J by 3 bases; unmatched bases: 13. The CDR3 nucleotides read TGCGCCAGCAGCTCCTCTATGTCCTTAGCGGGAGGTACAGATACGCAGTATTTT. Its translation is CASSSSMSLAGGTDTQYF.

This clone was counted a single time. The rearrangement joins TRBV6-6 to TRBJ2-1; 7 nucleotides agree with TRBD1. V trimming: 8 bases; J trimming: 6 bases; junction bases outside the gene matches: 13. The CDR3 covers 15 residues. Germline CDR1 reads MNHNY; CDR2 reads SVGAGI (reference sequence). The DNA for the CDR3 is TGTGCCAGCGACCTACAGGGGTTGGAAACCAATGAGCAGTTCTTC. This sequence encodes CASDLQGLETNEQFF.

The chain is built from TRBV6-5 and TRBJ1-3; D gene ambiguous. This CDR3 is built from 14 residues. V shed 0 bases and J shed 2 bases, with 5 bases lying between them. The V gene's germline CDR1 is MNHEY and CDR2 SVGAGI. The CDR3 DNA is TGTGCCAGCAGTTACTCTTCGGCTGGAAACACCATATATTTT. Protein: CASSYSSAGNTIYF.

CDR3 nucleotide sequence: TGCGCCAGCAGTGAGTCCGGGGGCACTGAAGCTTTCTTT. Translation: CASSESGGTEAFF. The chain couples TRBV10-1 to TRBJ1-1, with a tentative D call TRBD1 (5 bases). V lost 0 bases to trimming and J lost 4 bases, with 6 bases between them. The CDR3 contains 13 residues. Germline CDR1 is WNHNN and CDR2 is SYGVQD (reference sequence).

The chain combines TRBV19 with TRBJ1-2; D ambiguous. The CDR3 runs 12 residues. V gave up 6 bases and J gave up 5 bases, with 10 bases separating them. Germline values: CDR1 LNHDA, CDR2 SQIVND (reference sequence). CDR3 sequence: CASSLGGYGYTF. CDR3 nucleotides: TGTGCCAGTAGCCTCGGTGGGTATGGCTACACCTTC.

The chain joins TRBV2 to TRBJ2-1; 8 nucleotides line up with TRBD2. The V segment lost 6 bases and the J segment 5 bases; nucleotides outside the gene matches: 3. The CDR3 is made up of 13 amino acids. Germline loops: CDR1 SNHLY, CDR2 FYNNEI. Written as DNA, the CDR3 is TGTGCCAGCAGGACTAGCGCCCACAATGAGCAGTTCTTC. Residues: CASRTSAHNEQFF.

For the CDR3, the DNA is TGTGCCAGCAGTTTACGGGACAGAGGAGCTTTCTTT. Protein: CASSLRDRGAFF. The rearrangement links TRBV28 to TRBJ1-1; 7 bases are a match to TRBD1. V shed 2 bases and J 10 bases; nucleotides not matched to a gene: 4. CDR3 length equals 12 residues. From germline, CDR1 is MDHEN and CDR2 SYDVKM. The whole variable domain, remainder taken from reference TRBV28 and TRBJ1-1, is DVKVTQSSRYLVKRTGEKVFLECVQDMDHENMFWYRQDPGLGLRLIYFSYDVKMKEKGDIPEGYSVSREKKERFSLILESASTNQTSMYLCASSLRDRGAFFGQGTRLTVV.

On this clone: One end of the junction fails to match germline, which may point to a read error. Other nucleotide sequences in the sample specify the same CDR3. V and J are TRBV28 and TRBJ1-5; TRBD1 aligns across 7 bases. The CDR3 contains 15 residues. Germline loops: CDR1 MDHEN, CDR2 SYDVKM. The CDR3 reads CASTPETGKNQPQHF. The CDR3 DNA reads TGTGCTAGCACCCCAGAGACAGGGAAAAATCAGCCCCAGCATTTT.

The genes are TRBV30 and TRBJ2-1, with TRBD1 as a possible D gene (5 bases). The V end lost 2 bases, the J end lost 11 bases, and 13 bases lay between the germline ends. Looked up from germline, CDR1 is GTSNPN and CDR2 is SVGIG (reference sequence). This CDR3 contains 12 residues. The CDR3 is CAWSPQDKQQFF. The CDR3 DNA is TGTGCCTGGAGTCCCCAGGACAAGCAGCAGTTCTTC. Using reference TRBV30 and TRBJ2-1 for the parts outside the CDR3, the full variable domain is SQTIHQWPATLVQPVGSPLSLECTVEGTSNPNLYWYRQAAGRGLQLLFYSVGIGQISSEVPQNLSASRPQDRQFILSSKKLLLSDSGFYLCAWSPQDKQQFFGPGTRLTVL.